Shown below are 24 T cell receptor beta chains from a single sample sequenced in a study of blood T cell repertoires in COVID-19. Sequencing used immunoSEQ multiplex PCR; TCRdb keeps in-frame clones, though not all of them. The table records 80,000 or so clones, around nine tenths of them present only once. Input material: peripheral blood. Receptor source: a man aged 45 to 65 with acute or convalescent COVID-19.

For the CDR3, the DNA is TGCGCCAGCAGCACCCGGCAGGGGTCAACCTACAATGAGCAGTTCTTC. Amino acid sequence: CASSTRQGSTYNEQFF. The chain is built from TRBV4-1 and TRBJ2-1, with D perhaps matching TRBD1 (6 bases). The CDR3 consists of 16 residues. Germline V CDR1 and CDR2: MGHRA, YSYEKL. Between the trimmed V and J ends, which lost 5 bases and 2 bases, there was a span of 16 bases.

This chain links TRBV7-2 with TRBJ1-5; D not certain. The CDR3 is 17 amino acids. V lost 2 bases to trimming and J lost 4 bases, with 18 bases between them. Germline assignment: CDR1 SGHTA and CDR2 FQGNSA. CDR3 residues: CASSLQSRASGNQPQHF. The CDR3 DNA follows: TGTGCCAGCAGCTTACAAAGCCGGGCCAGCGGAAATCAGCCCCAGCATTTT.

The chain uses TRBV4-3 and TRBJ2-5; TRBD2 aligns across 7 bases. V was pared by 1 base and J by 2 bases, with 4 bases of the junction left unmatched. The CDR3 totals 15 residues. The V gene's germline CDR1 is LGHNA and CDR2 YSLEER. The CDR3 loop reads CASSQVGEGQETQYF. Written as DNA, the CDR3 is TGCGCCAGCAGCCAAGTGGGGGAGGGACAAGAGACCCAGTACTTC.

J is TRBJ1-3 and V is TRBV11-3; 10 bases are shared with TRBD1. The V segment lost 0 bases and the J segment 3 bases; nucleotides outside the gene matches: 5. CDR3 size: 17 residues. In germline, CDR1 is SGHNT, CDR2 YENEEA. The CDR3 coding sequence is TGTGCCAGCAGCTTAGATCGGGACAGGGGCTTTGGAAACACCATATATTTT. This gives the protein CASSLDRDRGFGNTIYF.

The chain is built from TRBV19 and TRBJ1-5, with unresolved D. The germline CDR1 and CDR2 sequences are LNHDA and SQIVND (reference sequence). The CDR3 length is 14 residues. V was pared by 3 bases and J by 7 bases, with 13 bases between. In DNA form, the CDR3 reads TGTGCCAGTAGTATCCTTATTGTAGAGCAGCCCCAGCATTTT. Residues: CASSILIVEQPQHF.

This chain connects TRBV7-2 to TRBJ2-7, with 13 bases aligning to TRBD2. The V gene end was trimmed by 1 base and the J gene end by 7 bases; junction bases not matched to a gene: 4. The V gene's germline CDR1 is SGHTA and CDR2 FQGNSA. The CDR3 is made up of 15 amino acids. The CDR3 loop is CASSLELAGGREQYF. CDR3 coding DNA: TGTGCCAGCAGCTTAGAACTAGCGGGAGGGCGGGAGCAGTACTTC.

The chain recombines TRBV14 with TRBJ2-5; 7 nucleotides agree with TRBD1. Germline V gene data show CDR1 as SGHDN and CDR2 as FVKESK. The CDR3 length is 16 residues. V lost 4 bases and J lost 7; bases outside the gene matches: 15. CDR3 coding DNA: TGTGCCAGCAGCCCCTCCCACAGGGGTGAAGGGAGGACCCAGTACTTC. Translated: CASSPSHRGEGRTQYF. The full variable domain, its missing parts supplied by reference TRBV14 and TRBJ2-5, is EAGVTQFPSHSVIEKGQTVTLRCDPISGHDNLYWYRRVMGKEIKFLLHFVKESKQDESGMPNNRFLAERTGGTYSTLKVQPAELEDSGVYFCASSPSHRGEGRTQYFGPGTRLLVL.

This clone was seen only a few times. The CDR3 is CASSPRTGGTDTQYF. As DNA, the CDR3 is TGTGCCAGCAGCCCTCGGACAGGGGGGACAGATACGCAGTATTTT. The chain couples TRBV11-2 to TRBJ2-3, with TRBD1 identical over 10 bases. The CDR3 contains 15 residues. J lost 3 bases, V lost 5 bases, and 5 bases had no gene match. CDR1 is SGHAT, CDR2 FQNNGV, per germline.

The genes are TRBV2 and TRBJ1-4; D is undetermined. Germline V gene data show CDR1 as SNHLY and CDR2 as FYNNEI. The CDR3 covers 13 residues. Trimming removed 10 bases at V and 5 bases at J, with 14 bases between. CDR3 region: CATTRSENEKLFF. The CDR3 coding sequence is TGTGCCACTACTAGGTCAGAAAATGAAAAACTGTTTTTT.

CDR3 sequence: CASSFGEGYNEQFF. CDR3 bases: TGCGCCAGCAGCTTCGGAGAGGGTTACAATGAGCAGTTCTTC. V gene TRBV5-1 combines with J gene TRBJ2-1; D may be TRBD2 (5 bases). The germline V and J ends were trimmed by 2 bases and 4 bases, with 10 bases remaining between them. The CDR3 consists of 14 residues. Looked up from germline, CDR1 is SGHRS and CDR2 is YFSETQ.

This chain joins TRBV19 and TRBJ1-1; a possible D gene is TRBD1 (5 bases). The V end lost 3 bases, the J end lost 3 bases, and 14 bases lay between the germline ends. This CDR3 has 15 residues. Germline V gene lookup returns CDR1 LNHDA and CDR2 SQIVND (reference sequence). CDR3: CASSISSGGYTEAFF. In DNA, the CDR3 is TGTGCCAGTAGTATCAGCTCGGGGGGGTACACTGAAGCTTTCTTT. Complete variable domain (other parts from reference TRBV19 and TRBJ1-1): DGGITQSPKYLFRKEGQNVTLSCEQNLNHDAMYWYRQDPGQGLRLIYYSQIVNDFQKGDIAEGYSVSREKKESFPLTVTSAQKNPTAFYLCASSISSGGYTEAFFGQGTRLTVV.

In its sample, this clone was seen a few times. This chain links TRBV6-5 with TRBJ1-1; D perhaps matches TRBD1 (6 bases). Trimming took 6 bases from V and 1 from J, leaving 15 bases between them. The CDR3 has 15 amino acids. Germline loops: CDR1 MNHEY, CDR2 SVGAGI. The CDR3 reads CASSRNRVRNTEAFF. CDR3 DNA: TGTGCCAGCAGCCGCAACAGGGTAAGGAACACTGAAGCTTTCTTT.

This chain joins TRBV6-2 or TRBV6-3 and TRBJ2-7, with a tentative D call TRBD1 (6 bases). This CDR3 has 12 residues. V was pared by 5 bases and J by 6 bases, with 11 bases between. Germline-derived CDR1 and CDR2 are MNHEY and SVGEGT. CDR3 protein: CASSERGTEQYV. CDR3 DNA: TGTGCCAGCAGTGAGAGGGGGACCGAGCAGTACGTC.

This chain connects TRBV7-2 to TRBJ1-4; D not resolved. Looked up from germline, CDR1 is SGHTA and CDR2 is FQGNSA. Trimming took off 6 bases at V and 0 bases at J, with 14 bases between the two ends. This CDR3 is built from 16 residues. DNA of the CDR3: TGTGCCAGCAGAGCTGAGGGCGGAGCAACTAATGAAAAACTGTTTTTT. It specifies CASRAEGGATNEKLFF.

V and J are TRBV10-3 and TRBJ1-1; D gene unclear. CDR1 is ENHRY and CDR2 is SYGVKD in the germline V gene. V was shortened by 6 bases and J by 1 base, with 9 bases between the two germline ends. The CDR3 loop spans 13 amino acids. CDR3 amino acids: CAIRTTENTEAFF. For the CDR3, the DNA is TGTGCCATCAGGACGACTGAGAACACTGAAGCTTTCTTT.

The chain uses TRBV5-4 and TRBJ2-1; 9 positions agree with TRBD2. V trimming: 1 base; J trimming: 2 bases; junction bases outside the gene matches: 4. The CDR3 consists of 16 residues. Germline V gene lookup returns CDR1 SGHNT and CDR2 YYREEE (reference sequence). The CDR3 region is CASSLPSGVPYNEQFF. In nucleotides, the CDR3 is TGTGCCAGCAGCTTGCCTAGCGGGGTTCCCTACAATGAGCAGTTCTTC.

The CDR3 region is CASSLRQGGRQPQHF. The CDR3 bases are TGCGCCAGCAGCCTGAGACAGGGGGGTCGCCAGCCCCAGCATTTT. V and J are TRBV4-1 and TRBJ1-5, with 9 bases aligning to TRBD1. After removal of 4 bases from V and 7 bases from J, the junction contained 8 bases not matched to a gene. This CDR3 spans 15 amino acids. Looked up from germline, CDR1 is MGHRA and CDR2 is YSYEKL.

The rearrangement joins TRBV6-1 to TRBJ1-1; D is uncertain. The CDR3 has 11 amino acids. Germline CDR1 and CDR2: MNHNS and SASEGT. V lost 2 bases, J lost 7 bases, and 5 bases lay in between. The CDR3 DNA reads TGTGCCAGCAGTGAAACTTTTGAAGCTTTCTTT. It codes for CASSETFEAFF.

DNA for the CDR3: TGTGCCAGCAGCTCCGGACAGGCTGGGGAGCTGTTTTTT. It translates to CASSSGQAGELFF. The chain links TRBV11-1 to TRBJ2-2; 7 nucleotides match TRBD1. Germline CDR1 and CDR2: SGHAT and FQDESV (reference sequence). V lost 4 bases and J lost 8; bases outside the gene matches: 4. The CDR3 consists of 13 residues. The full variable domain, in which reference TRBV11-1 and TRBJ2-2 provide the parts outside the CDR3, is EAEVAQSPRYKITEKSQAVAFWCDPISGHATLYWYRQILGQGPELLVQFQDESVVDDSQLPKDRFSAERLKGVDSTLKIQPAELGDSAMYLCASSSGQAGELFFGEGSRLTVL.

This chain uses TRBV7-2 with TRBJ2-1, with 9 bases that match TRBD2. CDR3 size: 15 residues. J lost 7 bases, V lost 1 base, and 5 bases had no gene match. Germline values: CDR1 SGHTA, CDR2 FQGNSA. The CDR3 loop reads CASSLGSGRWNEQFF. The CDR3 DNA reads as TGTGCCAGCAGCTTAGGTAGCGGGAGATGGAATGAGCAGTTCTTC.

The rearrangement joins TRBV19 to TRBJ2-2; a possible D gene is TRBD2 (5 bases). Germline V gene sequence: CDR1 LNHDA, CDR2 SQIVND (reference sequence). There are 14 residues in the CDR3. Trimming shortened V by 6 bases and J by 7 bases, and 15 bases separated the two germline ends. The CDR3, as DNA: TGTGCCAGTAGCCCGGGAAGTTTTAGCGGGGAGCTGTTTTTT. Protein product: CASSPGSFSGELFF.

V gene TRBV6-2 or TRBV6-3 combines with J gene TRBJ2-7, with 8 bases fitting TRBD2. The CDR3 contains 16 residues. Germline V CDR1 and CDR2: MNHEY, SVGEGT. The V and J ends lost 6 bases and 2 bases, in that order; junction bases with no gene match: 12. The CDR3 sequence is CASSSSGGYVAYEQYV. In DNA form, the CDR3 reads TGTGCCAGCAGCTCCTCGGGGGGGTATGTGGCCTACGAGCAGTACGTC.

This clone showed up just once. V is TRBV19 and J is TRBJ2-7, with TRBD1 matching over 8 bases. The J segment lost 2 bases and the V segment lost 1 base, leaving 4 bases of the junction unmatched. The CDR3 consists of 15 residues. The germline gives CDR1 LNHDA, CDR2 SQIVND (reference sequence). The CDR3 here is CASSIGQGSAYEQYF. The CDR3 DNA reads TGTGCCAGTAGTATAGGACAGGGGTCGGCCTACGAGCAGTACTTC.

This sequence joins TRBV29-1 and TRBJ2-5, with D possibly being TRBD1 (6 bases). Trimming removed 8 bases from V and 5 bases from J, with 18 bases in between. Germline-derived CDR1 and CDR2 are SQVTM and ANQGSEA. The length of the CDR3 is 13 residues. CDR3 DNA sequence: TGCAGCTCCAGAGCAGGGGAGTTGGAGACCCAGTACTTC. This translates into CSSRAGELETQYF. Full variable domain (missing parts from reference TRBV29-1 and TRBJ2-5): SAVISQKPSRDICQRGTSLTIQCQVDSQVTMMFWYRQQPGQSLTLIATANQGSEATYESGFVIDKFPISRPNLTFSTLTVSNMSPEDSSIYLCSSRAGELETQYFGPGTRLLVL.